Below are 12 T cell receptor beta chains sequenced from a single sample in a study of OX40 agonist ivuxolimab in advanced cancers. TCRdb's table, derived via immunoSEQ multiplex PCR, lists solely in-frame clones and lacks some. Here the sample spans some 140,000 clones, 90% being singletons. The source material was CD4+ or CD8+ T cells sorted from blood, sampled in a trial of the OX40 agonist ivuxolimab. Receptors originate from an adult with an advanced solid tumor such as melanoma, head and neck, liver or kidney cancer.

The table lists this clone with a few counts. This chain joins TRBV5-1 and TRBJ2-7, with 7 bases identical to TRBD2. Germline CDR1 SGHRS, CDR2 YFSETQ. The V gene end was trimmed by 3 bases and the J gene end by 2 bases; junction bases not matched to a gene: 5. CDR3 length: 14 amino acids. The CDR3 DNA follows: TGCGCCAGCAGCTCTTCTAGCGGTGCCTACGAGCAGTACTTC. This translates into CASSSSSGAYEQYF.

This rearrangement joins TRBV10-3 to TRBJ1-2; D may be TRBD1 (6 bases). Germline CDR1 ENHRY, CDR2 SYGVKD. The CDR3 runs to 13 residues. V was clipped by 3 bases and J by 4 bases, with 9 bases between them. The CDR3 region has the DNA TGTGCCATCAGTGAAGACAGGACCTATGGCTACACCTTC. Encoded protein: CAISEDRTYGYTF.

The chain combines TRBV28 with TRBJ2-3; 8 nucleotides agree with TRBD2. V shed 3 bases and J 0 bases; nucleotides not matched to a gene: 8. The germline gives CDR1 MDHEN, CDR2 SYDVKM. The CDR3 loop spans 17 amino acids. This chain's CDR3 is CASSFSRVAGSTDTQYF. The CDR3, as DNA: TGTGCCAGCAGTTTTAGCAGGGTAGCGGGGAGCACAGATACGCAGTATTTT.

The chain links TRBV28 to TRBJ2-2; 8 nucleotides agree with TRBD2. Trimming took 6 bases from V and 7 from J; bases not matched to a gene: 4. Germline assignment: CDR1 MDHEN and CDR2 SYDVKM. The CDR3 contains 13 residues. The CDR3 is CASRGSGNGELFF. DNA of the CDR3: TGTGCCAGCAGGGGTAGCGGGAACGGGGAGCTGTTTTTT. Complete variable domain (other parts from reference TRBV28 and TRBJ2-2): DVKVTQSSRYLVKRTGEKVFLECVQDMDHENMFWYRQDPGLGLRLIYFSYDVKMKEKGDIPEGYSVSREKKERFSLILESASTNQTSMYLCASRGSGNGELFFGEGSRLTVL.

V is TRBV6-1 and J is TRBJ2-1; a weak D match, TRBD2 (6 bases). V shed 4 bases and J shed 0 bases, with 13 bases lying between them. CDR3 length equals 16 residues. Per the germline V gene, CDR1 is MNHNS and CDR2 is SASEGT. The DNA of the CDR3 is TGTGCCAGCAGTGGGAGGAGGGTGAGCTCCTACAATGAGCAGTTCTTC. It yields the protein CASSGRRVSSYNEQFF.

J is TRBJ2-2 and V is TRBV19; the D gene is possibly TRBD1 (6 bases). The CDR3 is 15 residues long. The V and J ends lost 5 bases and 1 base respectively, with 11 bases between them. The germline gives CDR1 LNHDA, CDR2 SQIVND (reference sequence). CDR3 DNA: TGTGCCAGTAGTTTGGGACATCGGAACACCGGGGAGCTGTTTTTT. Protein: CASSLGHRNTGELFF.

The chain couples TRBV11-2 to TRBJ1-4, with D hard to call. This CDR3 is built from 15 residues. With 1 base removed from V and 6 bases from J, the gap between germline ends came to 12 bases. Germline V CDR1 and CDR2: SGHAT, FQNNGV. CDR3: CASSLAGSLHEKLFF. For the CDR3, the DNA is TGTGCCAGCAGCTTAGCCGGGTCCCTTCATGAAAAACTGTTTTTT.

Concerning this clone: Other nucleotide sequences from this sample produce the same CDR3. V usage is TRBV28 and J usage is TRBJ2-5; D remains unclear. V dropped 5 bases and J dropped 1 base, with 2 bases sitting between them. CDR1 and CDR2 (germline): MDHEN, SYDVKM. The CDR3 spans 11 residues. CDR3 nucleotide sequence: TGTGCCAGCAGTCTCCAAGAGACCCAGTACTTC. It codes for CASSLQETQYF. The whole variable domain, remainder taken from reference TRBV28 and TRBJ2-5, is DVKVTQSSRYLVKRTGEKVFLECVQDMDHENMFWYRQDPGLGLRLIYFSYDVKMKEKGDIPEGYSVSREKKERFSLILESASTNQTSMYLCASSLQETQYFGPGTRLLVL.

The chain employs TRBV7-8 and TRBJ2-2, with D perhaps matching TRBD2 (6 bases). V shed 5 bases and J shed 7 bases, with 20 bases lying between them. Germline V gene data show CDR1 as SGHVS and CDR2 as FQNEAQ. This CDR3 contains 16 residues. The CDR3 here is CASSQSRGSGGGELFF. In DNA form, the CDR3 reads TGTGCCAGCAGCCAAAGTCGGGGGAGTGGAGGCGGGGAGCTGTTTTTT.

The chain combines TRBV7-9 with TRBJ2-1, with 15 bases identical to TRBD2. The CDR3 loop spans 15 amino acids. CDR1 SEHNR and CDR2 FQNEAQ come from the germline V gene (reference sequence). V gave up 4 bases and J gave up 11 bases; unmatched junction bases: 6. Here the CDR3 reads CASSSGLAGGPQQFF. The CDR3 DNA is TGTGCCAGCAGCTCAGGACTAGCGGGAGGGCCTCAGCAGTTCTTC.

The V call is TRBV5-1, the J call TRBJ2-3, with D perhaps TRBD1 or TRBD2 (7 bases each). The ends were cut back, 4 bases at V and 6 bases at J, with 15 bases in the middle. Germline V gene sequence: CDR1 SGHRS, CDR2 YFSETQ. The CDR3 runs 14 residues. The CDR3 spells CASSPGGAGDTQYF. Here the CDR3 DNA reads TGCGCCAGCAGCCCAGGGGGGGCGGGGGATACGCAGTATTTT.

The chain is built from TRBV18 and TRBJ1-1; unclear D gene. The CDR3 sequence is 15 residues long. V dropped 3 bases and J dropped 0 bases, with 11 bases sitting between them. Germline V gene lookup returns CDR1 KGHSH and CDR2 LQKENI. The CDR3 is CASSPPGRLNTEAFF. In DNA form, the CDR3 reads TGTGCCAGCTCACCCCCGGGCAGGCTGAACACTGAAGCTTTCTTT. Using reference TRBV18 and TRBJ1-1 for the parts outside the CDR3, the full variable domain is NAGVMQNPRHLVRRRGQEARLRCSPMKGHSHVYWYRQLPEEGLKFMVYLQKENIIDESGMPKERFSAEFPKEGPSILRIQQVVRGDSAAYFCASSPPGRLNTEAFFGQGTRLTVV.